Presented here are 7 T cell receptor beta chains from one specimen sequenced in a study of blood T cell repertoires in COVID-19. Produced via immunoSEQ multiplex PCR; TCRdb's table is partial and in-frame only. Among about 140,000 clones listed, around nine tenths were seen once. Sequenced input: peripheral blood. Source of these receptors: a woman aged 55-69 years with acute or convalescent COVID-19.

J is TRBJ1-5 and V is TRBV6-2 or TRBV6-3; D gene uncertain. Germline values: CDR1 MNHEY, CDR2 SVGEGT. This CDR3 comprises 14 residues. Between the trimmed V and J ends, which lost 2 bases and 4 bases, there was a span of 9 bases. CDR3 nucleotide sequence: TGTGCCAGCAGTTACCCTGGGGAGAATCAGCCCCAGCATTTT. Translation gives CASSYPGENQPQHF.

This chain's CDR3 is CASSPPDREDTIYF. The CDR3, as DNA: TGTGCCAGCTCACCACCGGACAGGGAGGACACCATATATTTT. This rearrangement joins TRBV18 to TRBJ1-3, with 8 bases aligning to TRBD1. V lost 0 bases to trimming and J lost 8 bases; unmatched junction nucleotides: 3. Germline V CDR1 and CDR2: KGHSH, LQKENI. The CDR3 spans 14 residues.

V usage is TRBV7-2 and J usage is TRBJ2-7; TRBD1 matches at 9 bases. V lost 5 bases, J lost 5 bases, and 10 bases stayed unmatched. CDR1 SGHTA and CDR2 FQGNSA come from the germline V gene. This CDR3 region has 15 residues. CDR3 residues: CASSPVDRGSDEQYF. For the CDR3, the DNA is TGTGCCAGCAGCCCAGTAGACAGGGGGTCCGACGAGCAGTACTTC.

This clone occurred once. The V call is TRBV9, the J call TRBJ1-6; D gene ambiguous. V dropped 3 bases and J dropped 10 bases, with 20 bases sitting between them. CDR3 length equals 16 residues. In germline, CDR1 is SGDLS, CDR2 YYNGEE. This chain's CDR3 is CASSETPRGAGSPLHF. CDR3 DNA: TGTGCCAGCAGCGAGACCCCCCGCGGTGCGGGGTCACCCCTCCACTTT.

J is TRBJ2-1 and V is TRBV9; 11 bases fit TRBD2. The V and J ends lost 0 bases and 8 bases, in that order; junction bases with no gene match: 4. The CDR3 loop spans 15 amino acids. From germline, CDR1 is SGDLS and CDR2 YYNGEE. The CDR3 loop is CASSVGLAGLDEQFF. The CDR3 DNA sequence: TGTGCCAGCAGCGTAGGACTAGCGGGGTTAGATGAGCAGTTCTTC. The full variable domain, completed using reference TRBV9 and TRBJ2-1, is DSGVTQTPKHLITATGQRVTLRCSPRSGDLSVYWYQQSLDQGLQFLIQYYNGEERAKGNILERFSAQQFPDLHSELNLSSLELGDSALYFCASSVGLAGLDEQFFGPGTRLTVL.

V and J are TRBV7-9 and TRBJ1-2, with D possibly being TRBD1 (5 bases). V lost 5 bases and J lost 8, with 12 bases in between. The CDR3 sequence is 12 residues long. From germline, CDR1 is SEHNR and CDR2 FQNEAQ (reference sequence). In DNA form, the CDR3 reads TGTGCCAGCAGCCCAGGAGGGACCGGCTACACCTTC. As protein: CASSPGGTGYTF.

This chain links TRBV7-9 with TRBJ1-4, with a possible D match to TRBD1 (6 bases). Trimming removed 3 bases from V and 0 bases from J, with 20 bases in between. The CDR3 extends over 19 amino acids. From germline, CDR1 is SEHNR and CDR2 FQNEAQ (reference sequence). The CDR3 DNA follows: TGTGCCAGCAGCTTGGAAAGGGGGGGCGCGGATGCAACTAATGAAAAACTGTTTTTT. Translating it yields CASSLERGGADATNEKLFF.